This TCR beta chain appears in the sequencing data of a study of T cells after yellow fever vaccination. TCRdb reanalysed the 5' RACE reads using MiXCR and keeps one entry per CDR3 protein. The sample shows about 310,000 distinct CDR3 sequences, 3.6% of them seen only once. The length of the CDR3 is 17 residues. Trimming stripped 4 bases from V and 2 bases from J, with 19 bases between. Germline values: CDR1 SGHTA, CDR2 FQGNSA. V usage is TRBV7-2 and J usage is TRBJ2-3, with D possibly matching TRBD2 (8 bases). This clonotype was sampled from a man aged 18-30 years who received the YFV17D yellow fever vaccine. The sequencing used PBMCs, collected on the day of the yellow fever booster vaccination. The CDR3 is CASSSKGGGGPTDTQYF. Written as DNA, the CDR3 is TGTGCCAGCAGCTCCAAAGGGGGCGGGGGGCCCACAGATACGCAGTATTTT.